This T cell receptor (beta chain) was found in a study of T cell repertoires in cytomegalovirus infection. Study-wide background: Both recently identified HLA-C-restricted and well-studied HLA-B-restricted CMV epitopes were used in the study. It was the public TCR beta signatures that indicated both CMV infection and matching HLA type. Overall study results and limits: Totalled public TCR beta family frequency picked out people who carried CMV plus the relevant HLA.

Germline V gene lookup returns CDR1 LGHNA and CDR2 YSLEER. The CDR3 spans 13 residues. V was cut by 0 bases and J by 5 bases, with 5 bases left in between. This clonotype showed up just a few times. The antigen is undetermined. TCRdb reprocessed the reads via MiXCR and lists one record per CDR3 protein. The table lists some 480,000 distinct CDR3 sequences, 30% to 40% of them singletons. The sequence derives from a human donor in good health (CMV status not recorded). Some clones in this sample may be carry-over from other donors' samples. This chain links TRBV4-3 with TRBJ1-5; the D is unclear. The sample consisted of cultured PBMCs, taken from culture after CMV antigen stimulation. The CDR3 DNA reads as TGCGCCAGCAGCCAAGATCCCGATCAGCCCCAGCATTTT. Translation gives CASSQDPDQPQHF.